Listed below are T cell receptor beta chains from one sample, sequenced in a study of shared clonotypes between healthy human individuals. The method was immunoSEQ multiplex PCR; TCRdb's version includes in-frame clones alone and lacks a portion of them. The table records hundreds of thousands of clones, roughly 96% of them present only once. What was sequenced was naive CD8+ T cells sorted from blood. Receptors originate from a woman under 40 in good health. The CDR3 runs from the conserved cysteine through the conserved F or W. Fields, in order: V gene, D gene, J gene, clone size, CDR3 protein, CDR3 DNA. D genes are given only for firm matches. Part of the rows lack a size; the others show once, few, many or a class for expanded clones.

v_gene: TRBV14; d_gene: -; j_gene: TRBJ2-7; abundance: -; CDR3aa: CASSQDSGLEREASYEQYF; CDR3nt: TGTGCCAGCAGCCAAGATTCCGGCCTAGAGCGAGAAGCCTCCTACGAGCAGTACTTC
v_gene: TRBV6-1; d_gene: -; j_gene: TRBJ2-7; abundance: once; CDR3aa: CASSEIGTFSYEQYF; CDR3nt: TGTGCCAGCAGTGAGATCGGGACGTTCTCCTACGAGCAGTACTTC
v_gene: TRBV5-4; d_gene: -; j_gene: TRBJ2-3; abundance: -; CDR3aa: CASSFITDTQYF; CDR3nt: TGTGCCAGCAGCTTTATCACAGATACGCAGTATTTT
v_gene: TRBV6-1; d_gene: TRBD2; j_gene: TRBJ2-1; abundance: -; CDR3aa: CASSDEREGLIEQFF; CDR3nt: TGTGCCAGCAGTGATGAGCGGGAGGGCCTAATTGAGCAGTTCTTC
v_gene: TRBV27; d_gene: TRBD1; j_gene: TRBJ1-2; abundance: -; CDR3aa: CASKTRTGIYGYTF; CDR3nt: TGTGCCAGCAAGACCCGGACAGGGATCTATGGCTACACCTTC
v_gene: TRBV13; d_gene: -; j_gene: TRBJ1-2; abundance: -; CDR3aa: CASSLALLGDYGYTF; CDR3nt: TGTGCCAGCAGCTTAGCCTTACTCGGGGACTATGGCTACACCTTC
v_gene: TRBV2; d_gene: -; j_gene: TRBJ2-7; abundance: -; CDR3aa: CASSEGAGIGYEQYF; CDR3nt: TGTGCCAGCAGCGAGGGTGCCGGGATAGGGTACGAGCAGTACTTC
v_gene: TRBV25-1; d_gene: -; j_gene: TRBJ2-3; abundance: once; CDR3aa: CASMGLLTDTQYF; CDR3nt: TGTGCCAGCATGGGCCTGCTCACAGATACGCAGTATTTT
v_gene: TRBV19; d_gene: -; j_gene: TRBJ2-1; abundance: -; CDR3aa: CASSIVGMLSSYNEQFF; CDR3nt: TGTGCCAGTAGTATAGTCGGGATGTTGAGCTCCTACAATGAGCAGTTCTTC
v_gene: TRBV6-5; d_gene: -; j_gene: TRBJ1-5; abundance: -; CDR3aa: CASTPGGGQPQHF; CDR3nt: TGTGCCAGCACTCCCGGAGGAGGTCAGCCCCAGCATTTT
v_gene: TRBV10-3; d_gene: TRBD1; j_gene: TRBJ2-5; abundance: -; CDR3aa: CAISPGQGLETQYF; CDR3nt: TGTGCCATCAGCCCGGGACAGGGATTGGAGACCCAGTACTTC